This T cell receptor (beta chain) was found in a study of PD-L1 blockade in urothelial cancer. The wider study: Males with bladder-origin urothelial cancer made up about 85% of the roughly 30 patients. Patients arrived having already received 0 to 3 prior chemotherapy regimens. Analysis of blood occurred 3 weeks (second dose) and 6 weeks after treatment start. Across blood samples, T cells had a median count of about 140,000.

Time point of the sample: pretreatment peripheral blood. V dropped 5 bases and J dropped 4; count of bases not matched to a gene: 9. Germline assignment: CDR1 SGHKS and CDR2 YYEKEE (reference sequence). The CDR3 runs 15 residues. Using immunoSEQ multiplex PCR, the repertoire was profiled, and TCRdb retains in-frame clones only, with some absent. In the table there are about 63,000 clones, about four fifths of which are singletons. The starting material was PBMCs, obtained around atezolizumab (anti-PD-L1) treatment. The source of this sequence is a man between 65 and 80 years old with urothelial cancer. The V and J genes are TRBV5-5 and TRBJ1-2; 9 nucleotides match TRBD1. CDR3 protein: CASSLSTGGGYGYTF. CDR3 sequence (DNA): TGTGCCAGCAGTTTAAGCACAGGGGGCGGCTATGGCTACACCTTC.